A single sample gave rise to the 15 T cell receptor beta chains below, sequenced in a study of T cell responses to AZD1222 COVID-19 vaccine. Clones were sequenced by immunoSEQ multiplex PCR, and TCRdb holds only the in-frame ones, with some missing. This table holds approximately 190,000 clones, approximately 92% found once. The input for sequencing was peripheral blood, taken on day 0 of AZD1222 vaccination. These receptors originate from an adult in good health.

CDR3 region: CASSSQGNNSPLHF. The CDR3 nucleotides are TGCGCCAGCAGCTCACAGGGAAATAATTCACCCCTCCACTTT. The chain is built from TRBV5-1 and TRBJ1-6; a weak D match, TRBD1 (6 bases). Germline V gene lookup returns CDR1 SGHRS and CDR2 YFSETQ. CDR3 length equals 14 residues. V gave up 3 bases and J gave up 5 bases, with 9 bases separating them.

The sample holds a few counts of this clone. V gene TRBV7-8 combines with J gene TRBJ1-1; TRBD1 agrees at 10 bases. The V and J ends lost 3 bases and 4 bases, in that order; junction bases with no gene match: 8. This CDR3 spans 16 amino acids. The germline gives CDR1 SGHVS, CDR2 FQNEAQ. CDR3 bases: TGTGCCAGCAGCTTTCGAGGACAGGGGGGCGGCACTGAAGCTTTCTTT. This gives the protein CASSFRGQGGGTEAFF.

The rearrangement joins TRBV30 to TRBJ1-1, with D unresolved. Per the germline V gene, CDR1 is GTSNPN and CDR2 is SVGIG (reference sequence). Trimming cost V 2 bases and J 1 base, with 5 bases left between them. The length of the CDR3 is 12 residues. CDR3 residues: CAWSRRNTEAFF. For the CDR3, the DNA is TGTGCCTGGAGTCGAAGGAACACTGAAGCTTTCTTT.

A few counts support this clone. This chain links TRBV6-5 with TRBJ1-1; D not resolved. The germline V and J ends were trimmed by 0 bases and 2 bases, with 10 bases remaining between them. The CDR3 has 15 amino acids. Germline CDR1 and CDR2: MNHEY and SVGAGI. This CDR3 reads CASSYSGSGNTEAFF. The CDR3 coding sequence is TGTGCCAGCAGTTACTCTGGTTCGGGAAACACTGAAGCTTTCTTT.

The chain combines TRBV12-3 or TRBV12-4 with TRBJ2-7, with 7 bases aligning to TRBD1. V lost 6 bases, J lost 5 bases, and 7 bases stayed unmatched. The CDR3 loop spans 13 amino acids. Here the CDR3 reads CASSPGTVHEQYF. In nucleotides, the CDR3 is TGTGCCAGCAGCCCAGGGACAGTCCACGAGCAGTACTTC.

The V and J genes are TRBV27 and TRBJ2-3; D possibly corresponds to TRBD1 (5 bases). Germline CDR1 MNHEY, CDR2 SMNVEV (reference sequence). This CDR3 has 15 residues. With 5 bases removed from V and 0 bases from J, the gap between germline ends came to 12 bases. CDR3 loop: CASSGALTSTDTQYF. In nucleotides, the CDR3 is TGTGCCAGCAGTGGGGCTCTTACTAGCACAGATACGCAGTATTTT.

The chain recombines TRBV6-5 with TRBJ1-1; D is possibly TRBD1 (5 bases). This CDR3 contains 14 residues. Trimming pared 6 bases from V and 4 bases from J, leaving 15 bases between. The germline gives CDR1 MNHEY, CDR2 SVGAGI. The CDR3 bases are TGTGCCAGCAGGCCTGCTCTAGGGGCCACTGAAGCTTTCTTT. It yields the protein CASRPALGATEAFF.

V and J are TRBV2 and TRBJ1-2, with D possibly TRBD1 on 5 matching bases. The V gene's germline CDR1 is SNHLY and CDR2 FYNNEI. Trimming took off 4 bases at V and 1 base at J, with 7 bases between the two ends. The CDR3 totals 13 residues. For the CDR3, the DNA is TGTGCCAGCAGTGGGGACGGTAACTATGGCTACACCTTC. This encodes CASSGDGNYGYTF.

This rearrangement joins TRBV28 to TRBJ1-5; 9 bases align to TRBD1. CDR1 is MDHEN and CDR2 is SYDVKM in the germline V gene. This CDR3 has 18 amino acids. V lost 2 bases and J lost 4; bases outside the gene matches: 12. The CDR3 spells CASSLLNLGTGINQPQHF. In DNA, the CDR3 is TGTGCCAGCAGTTTACTCAATTTAGGGACAGGGATAAATCAGCCCCAGCATTTT.

This clone was seen once. This sample also contains other DNA sequences that code for the same CDR3. The V gene is TRBV2, the J gene TRBJ1-2, with D unresolved. The germline CDR1 and CDR2 sequences are SNHLY and FYNNEI. CDR3 size: 11 residues. Trimming took 0 bases from V and 8 from J, leaving 4 bases between them. The CDR3 nucleotides read TGTGCCAGCAGTGAAGCGGGGGGCTACACCTTC. This gives the protein CASSEAGGYTF.

This clone was found once. The chain uses TRBV18 and TRBJ2-6; 7 nucleotides agree with TRBD2. The CDR3 covers 17 residues. Germline V gene data show CDR1 as KGHSH and CDR2 as LQKENI. The J segment lost 2 bases and the V segment lost 6 bases, leaving 10 bases of the junction unmatched. The CDR3 reads CASSPFDGGTGANVLTF. CDR3 nucleotides: TGTGCCAGCTCTCCCTTCGACGGGGGGACTGGGGCCAACGTCCTGACTTTC.

This sequence joins TRBV6-1 and TRBJ1-5; 7 nucleotides align to TRBD1. The V gene's germline CDR1 is MNHNS and CDR2 SASEGT. Trimming removed 3 bases from V and 8 bases from J; junction bases left unmatched: 10. The length of the CDR3 is 15 residues. CDR3 DNA sequence: TGTGCCAGCAGTGACCCCGACAGGGTTCAGGAGCCCCAGCATTTT. Amino acids: CASSDPDRVQEPQHF.

The chain is built from TRBV18 and TRBJ1-5, with D maybe TRBD1 (5 bases). V was trimmed by 4 bases and J by 5 bases, leaving 9 bases between them. The CDR3 sequence is 13 residues long. Germline CDR1 is KGHSH and CDR2 is LQKENI. The CDR3 DNA sequence: TGTGCCAGCTCACTCGGAGGGGATCAGCCCCAGCATTTT. Protein: CASSLGGDQPQHF. Filled out from reference TRBV18 and TRBJ1-5, the complete variable domain reads NAGVMQNPRHLVRRRGQEARLRCSPMKGHSHVYWYRQLPEEGLKFMVYLQKENIIDESGMPKERFSAEFPKEGPSILRIQQVVRGDSAAYFCASSLGGDQPQHFGDGTRLSIL.

The genes are TRBV6-6 and TRBJ1-2; 7 nucleotides line up with TRBD1. Germline V gene sequence: CDR1 MNHNY, CDR2 SVGAGI (reference sequence). The V and J ends lost 4 bases and 7 bases, in that order; junction bases with no gene match: 12. The CDR3 runs 15 residues. The CDR3 here is CASSLSGTDYTGYTF. The CDR3 nucleotides are TGTGCCAGCAGTTTATCCGGGACAGACTATACTGGCTACACCTTC.

The chain links TRBV18 to TRBJ2-5, with no clear D. Germline V gene data show CDR1 as KGHSH and CDR2 as LQKENI. V lost 4 bases and J lost 4, with 7 bases in between. The CDR3 covers 12 residues. CDR3 loop: CASSRMGETQYF. DNA for the CDR3: TGTGCCAGCTCACGAATGGGAGAGACCCAGTACTTC.